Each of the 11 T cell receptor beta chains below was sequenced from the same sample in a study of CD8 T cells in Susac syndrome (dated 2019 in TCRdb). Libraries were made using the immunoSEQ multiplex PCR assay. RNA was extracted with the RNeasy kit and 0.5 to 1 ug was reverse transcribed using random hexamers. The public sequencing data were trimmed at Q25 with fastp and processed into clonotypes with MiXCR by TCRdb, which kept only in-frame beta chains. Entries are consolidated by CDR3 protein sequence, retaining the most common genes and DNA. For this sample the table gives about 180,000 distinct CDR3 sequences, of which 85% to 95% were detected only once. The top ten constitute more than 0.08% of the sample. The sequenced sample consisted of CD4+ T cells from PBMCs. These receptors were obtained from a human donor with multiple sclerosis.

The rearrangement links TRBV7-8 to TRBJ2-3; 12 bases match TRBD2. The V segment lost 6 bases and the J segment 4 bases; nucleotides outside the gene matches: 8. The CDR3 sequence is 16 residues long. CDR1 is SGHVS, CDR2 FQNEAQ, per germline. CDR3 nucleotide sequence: TGTGCCAGCAGGGCCCCTCTAGCGGGGGGGGCAGATACGCAGTATTTT. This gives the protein CASRAPLAGGADTQYF.

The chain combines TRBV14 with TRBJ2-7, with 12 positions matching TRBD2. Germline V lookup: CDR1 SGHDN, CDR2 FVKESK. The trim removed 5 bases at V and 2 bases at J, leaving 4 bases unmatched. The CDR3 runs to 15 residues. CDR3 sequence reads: CASSSLAGGPYEQYF. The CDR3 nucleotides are TGTGCCAGCAGCTCCCTAGCGGGGGGGCCCTACGAGCAGTACTTC.

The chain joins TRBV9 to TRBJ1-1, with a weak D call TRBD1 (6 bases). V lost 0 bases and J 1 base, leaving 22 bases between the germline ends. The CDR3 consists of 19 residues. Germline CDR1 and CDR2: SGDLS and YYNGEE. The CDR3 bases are TGTGCCAGCAGCGTAGAGGAGGGGGTTATAGGGGGATCGAACACTGAAGCTTTCTTT. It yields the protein CASSVEEGVIGGSNTEAFF.

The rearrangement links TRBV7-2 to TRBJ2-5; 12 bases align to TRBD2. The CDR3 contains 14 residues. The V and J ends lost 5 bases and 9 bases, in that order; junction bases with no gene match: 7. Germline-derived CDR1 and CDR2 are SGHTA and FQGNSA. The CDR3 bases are TGTGCCAGCAGCCCCCGACTAGCGGGAGCGGCCCAGTACTTC. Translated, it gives CASSPRLAGAAQYF.

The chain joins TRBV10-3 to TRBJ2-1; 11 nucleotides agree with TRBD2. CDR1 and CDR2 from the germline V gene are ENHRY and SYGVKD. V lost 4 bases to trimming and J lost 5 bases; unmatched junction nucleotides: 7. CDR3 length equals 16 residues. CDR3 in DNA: TGTGCCATCAGTGGGGGCGGGACTAGCGGTAACAATGAGCAGTTCTTC. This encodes CAISGGGTSGNNEQFF.

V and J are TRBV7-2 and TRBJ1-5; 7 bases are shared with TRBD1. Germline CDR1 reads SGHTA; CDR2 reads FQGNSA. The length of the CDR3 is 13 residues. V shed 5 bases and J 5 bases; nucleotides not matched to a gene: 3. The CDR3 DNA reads TGTGCCAGCAGCCTACAGGGGTATCAGCCCCAGCATTTT. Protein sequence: CASSLQGYQPQHF.

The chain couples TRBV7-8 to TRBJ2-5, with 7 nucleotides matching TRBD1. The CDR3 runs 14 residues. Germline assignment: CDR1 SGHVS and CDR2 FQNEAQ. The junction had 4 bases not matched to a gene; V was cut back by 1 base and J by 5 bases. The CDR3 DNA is TGTGCCAGCAGCTTAGAGAGCAGGGGGGAGACCCAGTACTTC. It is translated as CASSLESRGETQYF.

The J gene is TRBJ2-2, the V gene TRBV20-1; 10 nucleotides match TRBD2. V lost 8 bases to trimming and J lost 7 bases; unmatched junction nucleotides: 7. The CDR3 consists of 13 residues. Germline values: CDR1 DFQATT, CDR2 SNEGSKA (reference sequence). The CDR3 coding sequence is TGCAGTATTAGCGGGGGGTCGCACGGGGAGCTGTTTTTT. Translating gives CSISGGSHGELFF.

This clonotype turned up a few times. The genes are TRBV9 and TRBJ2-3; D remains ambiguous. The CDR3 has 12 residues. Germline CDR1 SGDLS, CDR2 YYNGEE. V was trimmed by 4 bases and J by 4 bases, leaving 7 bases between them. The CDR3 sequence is CASSSRADTQYF. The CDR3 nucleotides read TGTGCCAGCAGCTCCCGGGCAGATACGCAGTATTTT.

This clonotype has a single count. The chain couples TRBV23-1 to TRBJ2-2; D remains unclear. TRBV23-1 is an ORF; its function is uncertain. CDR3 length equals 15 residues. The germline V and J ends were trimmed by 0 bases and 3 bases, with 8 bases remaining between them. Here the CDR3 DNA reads TGCGCCAGCAGTCAATCGGACGCCCACACCGGGGAGCTGTTTTTT. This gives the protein CASSQSDAHTGELFF.

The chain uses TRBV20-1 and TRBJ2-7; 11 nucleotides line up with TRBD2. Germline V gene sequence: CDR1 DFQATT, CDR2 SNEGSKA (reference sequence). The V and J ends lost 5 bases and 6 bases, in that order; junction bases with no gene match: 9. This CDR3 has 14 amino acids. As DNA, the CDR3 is TGCAGTGCTTTAGTTGGGCTAGCGGGAGGCGAGCAGTACTTC. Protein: CSALVGLAGGEQYF.